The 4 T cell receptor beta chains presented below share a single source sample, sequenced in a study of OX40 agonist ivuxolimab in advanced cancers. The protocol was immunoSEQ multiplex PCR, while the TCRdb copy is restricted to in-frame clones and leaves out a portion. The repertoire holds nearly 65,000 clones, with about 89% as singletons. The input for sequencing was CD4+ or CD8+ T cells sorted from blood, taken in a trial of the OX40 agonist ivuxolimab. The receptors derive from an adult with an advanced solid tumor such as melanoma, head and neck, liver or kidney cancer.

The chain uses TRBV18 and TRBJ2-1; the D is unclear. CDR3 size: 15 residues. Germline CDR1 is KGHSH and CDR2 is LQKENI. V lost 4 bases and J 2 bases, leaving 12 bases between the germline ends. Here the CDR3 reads CASSREAVTYNEQFF. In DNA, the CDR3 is TGTGCCAGCTCACGAGAGGCAGTTACCTACAATGAGCAGTTCTTC.

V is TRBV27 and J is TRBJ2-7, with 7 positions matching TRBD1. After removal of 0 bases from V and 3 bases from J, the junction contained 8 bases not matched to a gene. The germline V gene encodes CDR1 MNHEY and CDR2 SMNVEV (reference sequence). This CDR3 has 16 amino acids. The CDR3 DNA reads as TGTGCCAGCAGTTTATCGGCCGGGACAGACAGCTACGAGCAGTACTTC. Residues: CASSLSAGTDSYEQYF.

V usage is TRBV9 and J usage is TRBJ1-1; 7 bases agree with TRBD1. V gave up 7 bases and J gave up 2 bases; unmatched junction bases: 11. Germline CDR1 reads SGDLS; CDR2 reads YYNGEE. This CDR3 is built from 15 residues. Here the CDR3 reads CASRRAGGGNTEAFF. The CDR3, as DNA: TGTGCCAGCCGTCGGGCAGGGGGAGGCAACACTGAAGCTTTCTTT.

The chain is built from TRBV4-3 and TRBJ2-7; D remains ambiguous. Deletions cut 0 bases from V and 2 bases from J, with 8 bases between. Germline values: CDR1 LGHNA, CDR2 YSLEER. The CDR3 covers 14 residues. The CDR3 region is CASSQDLAPYEQYF. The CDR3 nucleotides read TGCGCCAGCAGCCAAGACCTGGCCCCCTACGAGCAGTACTTC.